Sequencing of this T cell receptor beta chain was carried out in a study of human T cells and chemical hapten exposure (dated by TCRdb to 2020 to 2022). Study-wide context: Libraries were combined into a pool for sequencing, and differences in TCR yield between samples came mainly from small differences in library volumes within the pool. For every blood RNA sample, sequencing covered both the TCR alpha and TCR beta chains. This study followed changes in the peripheral blood TCR repertoire in vivo during primary and secondary sensitization of alopecia patients to the hapten diphenylcyclopropenone (DPC).

Unfractionated whole blood was collected in Tempus Blood RNA tubes, and total RNA was extracted from that blood. As TCR sequencing controls, roughly five healthy volunteers were used, with blood taken at day 0, 2 weeks and 6 weeks. From its cysteine to its phenylalanine, the CDR3 spans 16 amino acids. Solely the CDR3 DNA is kept, with 48 bases framed from the first base. The germline V gene specifies SGHRS as CDR1 and YFSETQ as CDR2. Relative to germline, V is missing 4 bases and J is missing 2 bases, with 9 bases of the junction outside any gene match. The library was prepared using 5' RACE. This sample was sequenced with an Illumina MiSeq. Library preparation attached unique molecular identifiers to individual cDNA molecules for quantitative, reproducible TCR counting. As for the original processing: Samples had a median of about 96,000 TCRs, with a range from about 23,224 to 750,000. The Decombinator software suite was used to annotate the V, J and CDR3 of the TCR reads. For PS versus PT1 abundance plots, all samples were subsampled to the same number of TCRs (28,000). Expanded TCRs were defined as absent before sensitization and observed at least eight times at the 2-week time point. In TCRdb, the public reads were trimmed at Q25 with fastp and aligned with MiXCR, with productive beta chains retained. Every distinct CDR3 protein forms one entry, paired with its most common genes and DNA. TCRdb, rather than the study authors, made the V and J calls. For this sample the table gives 70,000 to 85,000 distinct CDR3 sequences, of which more than 15% were detected only once. Of the sample, under 7.5% falls within the top ten clones.

This clonotype occurred many times. Which antigen it targets is not known. Base qualities were left out, and no much larger clone turns up one base away. What the research found in general, with its limitations: Repeated subsampling changed both the strength of the expansion versus patch-test correlation and the threshold at which that correlation became significant. DPC sensitization did not change how many TCRs were above 1 in 1000 frequency, and no evidence was found of alterations in global repertoire structure.

The chain is made from TRBV5-1 and TRBJ2-7; the central 10 bases match TRBD1. This clonotype was sampled from a female donor in good health. The CDR3 protein: CASSPTQDRGTYEQYF. Here is the DNA: TGCGCCAGCAGCCCCACCCAGGACAGGGGGACCTACGAGCAGTACTTC.